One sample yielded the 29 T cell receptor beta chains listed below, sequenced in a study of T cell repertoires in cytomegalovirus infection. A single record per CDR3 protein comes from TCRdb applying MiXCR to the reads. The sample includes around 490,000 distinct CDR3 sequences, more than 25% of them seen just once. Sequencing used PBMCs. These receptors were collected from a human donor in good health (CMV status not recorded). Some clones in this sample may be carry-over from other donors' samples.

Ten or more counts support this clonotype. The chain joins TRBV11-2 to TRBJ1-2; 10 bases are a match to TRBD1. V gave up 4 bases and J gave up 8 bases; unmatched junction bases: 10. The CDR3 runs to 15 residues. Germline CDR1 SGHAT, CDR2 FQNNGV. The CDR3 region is CASSSQGQGFGGYTF. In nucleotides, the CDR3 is TGTGCCAGCAGCTCACAGGGACAGGGGTTTGGGGGCTACACCTTC.

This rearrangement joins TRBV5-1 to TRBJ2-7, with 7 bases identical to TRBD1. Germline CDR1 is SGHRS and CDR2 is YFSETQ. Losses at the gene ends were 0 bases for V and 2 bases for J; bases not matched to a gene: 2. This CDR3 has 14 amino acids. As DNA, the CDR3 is TGCGCCAGCAGCTTGGAGGACAGGACCTACGAGCAGTACTTC. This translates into CASSLEDRTYEQYF.

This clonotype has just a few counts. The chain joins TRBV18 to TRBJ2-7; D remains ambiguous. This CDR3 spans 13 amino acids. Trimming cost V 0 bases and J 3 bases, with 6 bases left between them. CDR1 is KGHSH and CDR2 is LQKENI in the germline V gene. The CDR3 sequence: CASSPPGSYEQYV. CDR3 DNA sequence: TGTGCCAGCTCACCACCGGGTAGCTACGAGCAGTACGTC.

The CDR3 DNA is TGTGCCAGCAGCTTAAGGGCGGGAGAGGGGTATGAGCAGTTCTTC. It specifies CASSLRAGEGYEQFF. The J gene is TRBJ2-1, the V gene TRBV7-3, with 7 bases fitting TRBD2. V lost 1 base, J lost 8 bases, and 8 bases stayed unmatched. Germline values: CDR1 SGHTA, CDR2 FQGTGA. This CDR3 has 15 residues.

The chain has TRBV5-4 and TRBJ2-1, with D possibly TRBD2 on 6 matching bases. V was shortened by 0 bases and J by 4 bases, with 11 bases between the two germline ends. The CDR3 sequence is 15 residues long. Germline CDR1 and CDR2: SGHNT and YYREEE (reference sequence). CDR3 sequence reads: CASSLEPEGYNEQFF. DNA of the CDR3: TGTGCCAGCAGCTTGGAGCCGGAGGGTTACAATGAGCAGTTCTTC.

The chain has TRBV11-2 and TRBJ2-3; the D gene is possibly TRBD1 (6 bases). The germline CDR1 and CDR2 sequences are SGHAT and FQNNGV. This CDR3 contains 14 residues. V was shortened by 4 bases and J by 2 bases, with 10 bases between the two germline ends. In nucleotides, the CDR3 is TGTGCCAGCAGCTACAGGGCGAACACAGATACGCAGTATTTT. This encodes CASSYRANTDTQYF.

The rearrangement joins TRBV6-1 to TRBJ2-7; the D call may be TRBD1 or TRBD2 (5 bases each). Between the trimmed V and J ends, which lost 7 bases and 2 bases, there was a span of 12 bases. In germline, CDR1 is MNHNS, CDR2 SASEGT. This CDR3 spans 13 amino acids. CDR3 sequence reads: CASTKGTTYEQYF. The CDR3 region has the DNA TGTGCCAGCACCAAGGGGACCACCTACGAGCAGTACTTC.

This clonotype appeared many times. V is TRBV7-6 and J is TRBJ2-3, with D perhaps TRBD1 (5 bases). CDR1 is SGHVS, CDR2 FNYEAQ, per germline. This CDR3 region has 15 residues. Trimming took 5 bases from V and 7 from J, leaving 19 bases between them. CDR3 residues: CASSPGQGASNTQYF. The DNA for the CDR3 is TGTGCCAGCAGCCCAGGACAAGGGGCCAGCAATACGCAGTATTTT.

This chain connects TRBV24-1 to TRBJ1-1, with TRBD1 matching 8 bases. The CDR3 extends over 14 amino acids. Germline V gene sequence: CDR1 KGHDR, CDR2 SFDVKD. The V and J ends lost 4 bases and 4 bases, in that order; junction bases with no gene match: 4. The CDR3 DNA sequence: TGTGCCACCAGTGACGACAGGGGTGGCACTGAAGCTTTCTTT. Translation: CATSDDRGGTEAFF.

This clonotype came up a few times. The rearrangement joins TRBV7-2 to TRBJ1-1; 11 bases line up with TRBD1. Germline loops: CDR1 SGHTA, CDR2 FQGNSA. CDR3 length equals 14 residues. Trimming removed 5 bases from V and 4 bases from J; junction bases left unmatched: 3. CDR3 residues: CASSTGQGATEAFF. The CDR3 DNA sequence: TGTGCCAGCAGCACTGGACAGGGGGCCACTGAAGCTTTCTTT. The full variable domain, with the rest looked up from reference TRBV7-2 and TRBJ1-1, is GAGVSQSPSNKVTEKGKDVELRCDPISGHTALYWYRQSLGQGLEFLIYFQGNSAPDKSGLPSDRFSAERTGGSVSTLTIQRTQQEDSAVYLCASSTGQGATEAFFGQGTRLTVV.

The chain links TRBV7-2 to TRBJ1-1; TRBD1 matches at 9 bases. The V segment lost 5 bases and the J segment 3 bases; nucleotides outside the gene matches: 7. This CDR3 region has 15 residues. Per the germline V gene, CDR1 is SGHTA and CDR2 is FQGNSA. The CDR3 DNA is TGTGCCAGCAGCACGCGACAGGGGGGATACACTGAAGCTTTCTTT. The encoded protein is CASSTRQGGYTEAFF.

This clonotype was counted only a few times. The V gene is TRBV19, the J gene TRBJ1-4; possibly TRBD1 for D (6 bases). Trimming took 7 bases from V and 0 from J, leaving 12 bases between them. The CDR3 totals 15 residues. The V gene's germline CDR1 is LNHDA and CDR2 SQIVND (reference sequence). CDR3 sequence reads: CASKQGPATNEKLFF. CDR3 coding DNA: TGTGCCAGTAAACAGGGACCTGCAACTAATGAAAAACTGTTTTTT.

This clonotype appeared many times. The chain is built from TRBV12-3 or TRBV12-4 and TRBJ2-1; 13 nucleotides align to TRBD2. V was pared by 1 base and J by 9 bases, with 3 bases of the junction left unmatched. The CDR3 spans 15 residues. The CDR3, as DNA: TGTGCCAGCAGTTTAGTAGGACTAGCGGGAGTTGAGCAGTTCTTC. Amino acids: CASSLVGLAGVEQFF.

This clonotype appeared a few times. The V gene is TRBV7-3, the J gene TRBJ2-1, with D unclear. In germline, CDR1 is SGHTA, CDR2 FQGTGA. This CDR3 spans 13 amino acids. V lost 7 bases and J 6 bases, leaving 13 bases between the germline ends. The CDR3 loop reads CASNEVGSNEQFF. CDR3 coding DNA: TGTGCCAGCAACGAGGTGGGATCCAATGAGCAGTTCTTC.

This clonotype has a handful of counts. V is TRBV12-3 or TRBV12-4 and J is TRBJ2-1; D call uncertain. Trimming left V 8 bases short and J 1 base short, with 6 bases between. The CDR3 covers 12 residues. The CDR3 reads CASGPSYNEQFF. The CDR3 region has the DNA TGTGCCAGCGGACCGTCCTACAATGAGCAGTTCTTC.

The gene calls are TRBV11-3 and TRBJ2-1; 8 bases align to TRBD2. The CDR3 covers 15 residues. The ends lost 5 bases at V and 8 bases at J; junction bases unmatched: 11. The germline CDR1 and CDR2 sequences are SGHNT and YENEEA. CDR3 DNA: TGTGCCAGCAGCCAATCGGGACTAGGGGTGGATGAGCAGTTCTTC. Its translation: CASSQSGLGVDEQFF.

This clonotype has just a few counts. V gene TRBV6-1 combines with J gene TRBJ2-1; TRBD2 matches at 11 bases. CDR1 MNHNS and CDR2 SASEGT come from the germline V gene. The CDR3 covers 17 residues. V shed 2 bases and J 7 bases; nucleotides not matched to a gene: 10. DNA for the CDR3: TGTGCCAGCAGTGAATTTCTTCGGCTAGCGGGGGGTAATGAGCAGTTCTTC. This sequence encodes CASSEFLRLAGGNEQFF.

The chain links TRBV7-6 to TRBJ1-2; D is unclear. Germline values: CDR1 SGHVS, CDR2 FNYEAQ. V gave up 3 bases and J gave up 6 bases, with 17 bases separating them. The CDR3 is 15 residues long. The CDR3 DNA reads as TGTGCCAGCAGCTTTCTACTCGAACCTTCGAATGGCTACACCTTC. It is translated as CASSFLLEPSNGYTF.

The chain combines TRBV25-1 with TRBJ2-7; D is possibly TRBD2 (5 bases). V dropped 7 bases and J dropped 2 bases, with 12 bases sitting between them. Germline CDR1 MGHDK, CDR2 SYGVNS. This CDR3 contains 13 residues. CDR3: CASKGAGAYEQYF. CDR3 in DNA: TGTGCCAGCAAGGGAGCTGGGGCCTACGAGCAGTACTTC.

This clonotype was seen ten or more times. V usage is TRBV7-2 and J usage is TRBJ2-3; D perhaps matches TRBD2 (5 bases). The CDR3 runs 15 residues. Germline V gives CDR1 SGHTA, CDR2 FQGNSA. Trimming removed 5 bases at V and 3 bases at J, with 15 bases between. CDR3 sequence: CASSPGRTGTDTQYF. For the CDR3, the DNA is TGTGCCAGCAGCCCAGGACGGACGGGGACAGATACGCAGTATTTT. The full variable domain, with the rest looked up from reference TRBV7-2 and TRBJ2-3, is GAGVSQSPSNKVTEKGKDVELRCDPISGHTALYWYRQSLGQGLEFLIYFQGNSAPDKSGLPSDRFSAERTGGSVSTLTIQRTQQEDSAVYLCASSPGRTGTDTQYFGPGTRLTVL.

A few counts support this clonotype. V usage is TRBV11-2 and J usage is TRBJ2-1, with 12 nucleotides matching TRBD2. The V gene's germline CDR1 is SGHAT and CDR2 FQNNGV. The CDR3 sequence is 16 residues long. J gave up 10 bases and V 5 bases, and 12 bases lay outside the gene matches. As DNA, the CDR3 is TGTGCCAGCAGCCGCAGCGGGCTAGCGGGAGGGCCAGAGCAGTTCTTC. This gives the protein CASSRSGLAGGPEQFF. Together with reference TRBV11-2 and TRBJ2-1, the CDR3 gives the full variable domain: EAGVAQSPRYKIIEKRQSVAFWCNPISGHATLYWYQQILGQGPKLLIQFQNNGVVDDSQLPKDRFSAERLKGVDSTLKIQPAKLEDSAVYLCASSRSGLAGGPEQFFGPGTRLTVL.

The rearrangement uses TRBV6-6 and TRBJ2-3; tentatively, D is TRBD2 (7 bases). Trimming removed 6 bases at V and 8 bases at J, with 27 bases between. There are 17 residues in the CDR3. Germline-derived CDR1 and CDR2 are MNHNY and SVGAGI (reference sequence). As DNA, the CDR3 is TGTGCCAGCAGGGGGGGGAGCGTCTCTTCGGGCAGGGGTACGCAGTATTTT. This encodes CASRGGSVSSGRGTQYF.

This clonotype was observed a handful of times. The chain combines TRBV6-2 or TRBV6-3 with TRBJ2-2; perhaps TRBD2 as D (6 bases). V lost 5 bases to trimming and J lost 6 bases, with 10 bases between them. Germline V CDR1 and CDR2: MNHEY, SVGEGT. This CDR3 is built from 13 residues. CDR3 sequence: CASSPLASGELFF. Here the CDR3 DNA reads TGTGCCAGCAGTCCTCTAGCGTCCGGGGAGCTGTTTTTT.

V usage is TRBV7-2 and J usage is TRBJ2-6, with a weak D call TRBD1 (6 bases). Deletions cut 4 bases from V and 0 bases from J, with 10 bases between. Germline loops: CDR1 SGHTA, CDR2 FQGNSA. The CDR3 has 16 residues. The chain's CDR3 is CASSWQGSSGANVLTF. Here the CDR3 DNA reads TGTGCCAGCAGCTGGCAGGGGAGCTCTGGGGCCAACGTCCTGACTTTC.

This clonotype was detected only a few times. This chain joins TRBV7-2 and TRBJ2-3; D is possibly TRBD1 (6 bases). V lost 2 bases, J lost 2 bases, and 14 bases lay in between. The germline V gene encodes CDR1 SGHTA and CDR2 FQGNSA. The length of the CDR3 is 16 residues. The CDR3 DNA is TGTGCCAGCAGCTTAAGAGGGACAACCTACACAGATACGCAGTATTTT. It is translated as CASSLRGTTYTDTQYF.

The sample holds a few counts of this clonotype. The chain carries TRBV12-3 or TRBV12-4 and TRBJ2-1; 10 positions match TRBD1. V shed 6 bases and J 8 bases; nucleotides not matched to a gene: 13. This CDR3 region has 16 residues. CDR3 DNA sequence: TGTGCCAGCAGCCCCTCCCCGGGACAGGGGTTGGATGAGCAGTTCTTC. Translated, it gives CASSPSPGQGLDEQFF.

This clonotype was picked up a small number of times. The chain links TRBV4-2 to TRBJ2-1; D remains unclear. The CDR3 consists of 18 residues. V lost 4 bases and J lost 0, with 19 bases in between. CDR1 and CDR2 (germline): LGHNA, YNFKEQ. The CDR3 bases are TGTGCCAGCAGCCCGTTGGGGTTGCGTTTTAGCTCCTACAATGAGCAGTTCTTC. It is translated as CASSPLGLRFSSYNEQFF.

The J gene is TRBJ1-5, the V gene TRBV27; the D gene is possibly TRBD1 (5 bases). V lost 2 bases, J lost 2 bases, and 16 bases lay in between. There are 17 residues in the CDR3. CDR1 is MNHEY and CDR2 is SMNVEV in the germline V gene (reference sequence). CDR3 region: CASSLGQGLGGNQPQHF. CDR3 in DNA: TGTGCCAGCAGTTTAGGTCAGGGCCTCGGTGGCAATCAGCCCCAGCATTTT.

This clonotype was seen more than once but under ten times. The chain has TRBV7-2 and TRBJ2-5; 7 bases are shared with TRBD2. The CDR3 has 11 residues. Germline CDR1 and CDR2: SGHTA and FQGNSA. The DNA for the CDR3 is TGTATAAGCGGGGTCCAAGAGACCCAGTACTTC. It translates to CISGVQETQYF.